This T cell receptor (beta chain) emerged from a study of shared clonotypes between healthy human individuals. Using immunoSEQ multiplex PCR, the repertoire was profiled, and TCRdb retains in-frame clones only, with some absent. The sample shows roughly 770,000 clones, 90% to 97% of them seen only once. Germline CDR1 is MDHEN and CDR2 is SYDVKM. Trimming shortened V by 6 bases and J by 4 bases, and 22 bases separated the two germline ends. This CDR3 contains 17 residues. The naive CD8 population came from CD45RO-negative cells selected for CCR7, without terminally differentiated effector memory CD45RA+ cells.

The origin of this receptor is a man under 40 in good health. Sequenced: naive CD8+ T cells sorted from blood. The chain links TRBV28 to TRBJ2-1; no reliable D call. CDR3 in amino acids: CASSELFGTEPYNEQFF. In DNA form, the CDR3 reads TGTGCCAGCAGCGAGCTATTCGGCACTGAACCGTACAATGAGCAGTTCTTC. Full variable domain (outside the CDR3, taken from reference TRBV28 and TRBJ2-1): DVKVTQSSRYLVKRTGEKVFLECVQDMDHENMFWYRQDPGLGLRLIYFSYDVKMKEKGDIPEGYSVSREKKERFSLILESASTNQTSMYLCASSELFGTEPYNEQFFGPGTRLTVL.